This T cell receptor beta chain was found in a study of blood T cell repertoires in COVID-19. Across the whole study: Donors in the United States, Italy and Spain gave samples during acute or convalescent COVID-19.

Original processing notes: Estimation of nucleated cell counts relied on the amplification of reference gene primers. The data were produced by immunoSEQ multiplex PCR, yet TCRdb's version contains in-frame clones alone and is incomplete. The V and J calls and clone size were taken over from that table, and D and trimming were inferred from the DNA. The sample yields 200,000 to 300,000 clones, approximately 88% seen once. Participants' reported clinical history set cohort assignment. A PCR-confirmed or clinician-diagnosed COVID-19 case had contacted exposed participants within 2 weeks of entry. Comments on this clone: Other DNA sequences in the sample encode the same CDR3.

V lost 6 bases, J lost 4 bases, and 2 bases stayed unmatched. CDR3 length: 12 residues. Source material: PBMCs or T cells enriched from blood (not recorded which). This chain links TRBV12-3 or TRBV12-4 with TRBJ1-2; 7 bases agree with TRBD1. The receptor was derived from a woman between 40 and 55 years old who had been exposed to COVID-19. The CDR3 loop is CASSRQGYGYTF. In DNA form, the CDR3 reads TGTGCCAGCAGCCGACAGGGCTATGGCTACACCTTC.